This record concerns one T cell receptor beta chain sequence. As yet, its antigen is unknown. The CDR3 runs to 15 residues. Germline assignment: CDR1 SEHNR and CDR2 FQNEAQ (reference sequence). With 0 bases clipped from V and 12 bases from J, the junction kept 8 bases outside the gene matches. Prior autoimmune disease or systemic immunosuppression barred patients. This specimen comes from a study of OX40 agonist ivuxolimab in advanced cancers. Turning to the study itself: Patients receiving dose escalation had hepatocellular carcinoma, melanoma, renal cell or head and neck cancer. Findings and caveats of the study: At 0.1 to 3.0 mg/kg and by week 6, CD4+ and CD8+ T cells in the blood had expanded clonally.

Method: immunoSEQ multiplex PCR; TCRdb's copy keeps in-frame clones and lacks some. The data contain approximately 69,000 clones, roughly 84% of them singletons. The TCR originated in an adult with an advanced solid tumor such as melanoma, head and neck, liver or kidney cancer. Sequencing used CD4+ or CD8+ T cells sorted from blood, obtained in a trial of the OX40 agonist ivuxolimab. The chain joins TRBV7-9 to TRBJ2-1; TRBD2 aligns across 10 bases. CDR3 region: CASSLASLAGAPQFF. DNA of the CDR3: TGTGCCAGCAGCTTAGCAAGTCTAGCGGGAGCCCCGCAGTTCTTC.